A selection of T cell receptor beta chains follows, all from one sample in a study of T cells in Graves' hyperthyroidism and ophthalmopathy. TCRdb reprocessed the multiplex PCR reads with MiXCR, giving one entry per CDR3 protein. The sample yields about 210,000 distinct CDR3 sequences, about a sixth seen once. The sequencing input was blood. The receptors here all came from a man aged 45-65 years with Graves' hyperthyroidism. The CDR3 runs from the conserved cysteine through the conserved F or W. A D gene is named only where the DNA matches it firmly. Not all rows give a size; the values are once, few, many and, for expanded clones, a class.

J	V	D	size	CDR3	DNA
TRBJ1-2	TRBV5-4	.	.	CASRPGPPKYDGYTF	TGTGCCAGCAGACCCGGTCCTCCAAAATATGATGGCTACACCTTC
TRBJ2-3	TRBV20-1	.	many	CSAPALTDTQYF	TGCAGTGCTCCCGCCCTCACAGATACGCAGTATTTT
TRBJ2-5	TRBV30	.	many	CAWSAWQQETQYF	TGTGCCTGGAGTGCATGGCAGCAAGAGACCCAGTACTTC
TRBJ1-2	TRBV5-1	.	.	CASSLAGRDGYTF	TGCGCCAGCAGCTTGGCCGGTAGGGATGGCTACACCTTC
TRBJ2-5	TRBV5-8	TRBD1	.	CASSFRDRDQETQYF	TGTGCCAGCAGCTTCCGGGACAGGGACCAAGAGACCCAGTACTTC
TRBJ2-2	TRBV7-9	.	many	CASSSLRESYTGELFF	TGTGCCAGCAGCTCCCTGAGGGAGAGTTATACCGGGGAGCTGTTTTTT
TRBJ1-1	TRBV7-9	TRBD1	many	CASRETGLNRAFF	TGTGCCAGCAGGGAGACAGGGTTGAATCGGGCTTTCTTT
TRBJ1-5	TRBV7-6	TRBD1	few	CASVPIPRTGNNQPQHF	TGTGCCAGCGTCCCAATACCGCGGACAGGGAACAATCAGCCCCAGCATTTT
TRBJ2-1	TRBV5-5	.	few	CASSFRGMEGSNEQFF	TGTGCCAGCAGCTTTCGAGGGATGGAGGGATCTAATGAGCAGTTCTTC
TRBJ2-2	TRBV19	TRBD1	few	CASIQQGARDTGELFF	TGTGCCAGTATTCAACAGGGGGCGCGAGACACCGGGGAGCTGTTTTTT
TRBJ2-1	TRBV19	TRBD2	few	CASSILAGGGDEQFF	TGTGCCAGTAGTATACTAGCGGGAGGTGGCGATGAGCAGTTCTTC
TRBJ1-5	TRBV12-3/TRBV12-4	.	few	CASSAAGGNQPQHF	TGTGCCAGCAGCGCCGCAGGGGGCAATCAGCCCCAGCATTTT
TRBJ1-1	TRBV5-1	.	few	CASSSGRGGGVAFF	TGCGCCAGCAGCTCGGGACGGGGGGGGGGTGTAGCTTTCTTT
TRBJ2-7	TRBV20-1	.	many	CSATTGSGGYEQYF	TGCAGTGCTACCACCGGGAGTGGGGGCTACGAGCAGTACTTC
TRBJ2-3	TRBV5-1	TRBD1	many	CASSLGVQGATDTQYF	TGCGCCAGCAGCTTGGGCGTACAGGGGGCAACAGATACGCAGTATTTT
TRBJ2-7	TRBV11-2	.	.	CASSLGEVYEQYF	TGTGCCAGCAGCTTAGGGGAGGTCTACGAGCAGTACTTC
TRBJ2-7	TRBV15	.	.	CATSSGQGYEQYF	TGTGCCACCAGCAGTGGACAAGGCTACGAGCAGTACTTC
TRBJ2-1	TRBV5-1	.	.	CASSLDPYEQFF	TGCGCCAGCAGCTTGGACCCCTATGAGCAGTTCTTC
TRBJ2-7	TRBV4-1	TRBD2	few	CASSQDPLAAYYEQYF	TGCGCCAGCAGCCAAGATCCTCTAGCGGCTTACTACGAGCAGTACTTC
TRBJ1-2	TRBV9	.	.	CASSPRTAGYGYTF	TGTGCCAGCAGCCCCAGGACAGCGGGCTATGGCTACACCTTC
TRBJ2-5	TRBV28	.	many	CASSGGTVPQETQYF	TGTGCCAGCAGTGGCGGGACAGTACCTCAAGAGACCCAGTACTTC
TRBJ2-7	TRBV3-1	.	.	CASSQGPAHVSSYEQYF	TGTGCCAGCAGCCAAGGCCCCGCTCACGTGAGCTCCTACGAGCAGTACTTC
TRBJ2-3	TRBV30	TRBD2	many	CAWSGGLAAYTQYF	TGTGCCTGGAGTGGCGGACTAGCGGCCTATACGCAGTATTTT
TRBJ2-2	TRBV5-1	TRBD2	.	CASSRGVGANTGELFF	TGCGCCAGCAGCCGGGGGGTGGGAGCGAACACCGGGGAGCTGTTTTTT
TRBJ1-1	TRBV20-1	TRBD1	.	CSADRQGAGTEAFF	TGCAGTGCTGACAGACAGGGGGCAGGGACTGAAGCTTTCTTT
TRBJ2-5	TRBV30	TRBD1	many	CAWSPTGAFQETQYF	TGTGCCTGGAGCCCGACAGGGGCTTTCCAAGAGACCCAGTACTTC
TRBJ2-7	TRBV27	.	many	CASSLKRGVTYEQYF	TGTGCCAGCAGTTTAAAGAGAGGGGTCACCTACGAGCAGTACTTC
TRBJ2-2	TRBV30	.	many	CAWRKDTGELFF	TGTGCCTGGAGAAAGGACACCGGGGAGCTGTTTTTT
TRBJ1-1	TRBV19	.	.	CASSILAGSTEAFF	TGTGCCAGTAGTATACTGGCAGGGTCGACTGAAGCTTTCTTT